In this sample, the clone carrying this T cell receptor beta chain turned up many times. Its antigen remains unidentified. The data originate from a study of T cells in Graves' hyperthyroidism and ophthalmopathy. TCR beta CDR3 regions were amplified from RNA transcripts. The HTBI primer set drove a first-round RT-PCR of the TCR CDR3. TCRdb ran MiXCR on the multiplex PCR reads and lists one entry per CDR3 protein. The data contain 490,000 or so distinct CDR3 sequences, 35% to 50% of them singletons. Points from the study as a whole: Ophthalmopathy was model-predicted a median 6.5 months pre-onset. Most expanded thyroid clonotypes above 0.001 also appeared in blood.

This CDR3 is built from 15 residues. The V and J ends lost 5 bases and 4 bases, in that order; junction bases with no gene match: 9. The germline CDR1 and CDR2 sequences are KGHDR and SFDVKD. Patients were excluded for uncontrolled infection, other autoimmune disease, pregnancy or lactation. The sequence was collected from an adult woman with Graves' disease, either hyperthyroidism or ophthalmopathy (not recorded which). Sequenced material: peripheral blood or thyroid tissue (not recorded which). The chain couples TRBV24-1 to TRBJ1-2, with 7 bases fitting TRBD1. This CDR3 reads CATSGVDRDFYGYTF. The CDR3 DNA reads TGTGCCACCAGTGGCGTTGACAGGGACTTCTATGGCTACACCTTC.